Each of the 8 T cell receptor beta chains below was sequenced from the same sample in a study of beta chain features in type 1 diabetes. Investigators reverse transcribed all isolated RNA, so they sequenced expressed TCRB transcripts. TCRdb's table, derived via immunoSEQ multiplex PCR, lists solely in-frame clones and lacks some. The repertoire includes about 130,000 clones, around 8.7% of them detected once, and roughly 0.74% sits in the top ten. The material sequenced was central memory CD4+ T cells from blood. The receptors derive from a man between 18 and 29 years old in good health.

There are a few counts of this clone. The chain has TRBV29-1 and TRBJ1-4, with 7 bases identical to TRBD1. Germline loops: CDR1 SQVTM, CDR2 ANQGSEA. V dropped 7 bases and J dropped 5; count of bases not matched to a gene: 10. CDR3 size: 14 residues. This chain's CDR3 is CSGRPGTANEKLFF. The CDR3 DNA is TGCAGCGGGAGGCCAGGGACAGCGAATGAAAAACTGTTTTTT. Together with reference TRBV29-1 and TRBJ1-4, the CDR3 gives the full variable domain: SAVISQKPSRDICQRGTSLTIQCQVDSQVTMMFWYRQQPGQSLTLIATANQGSEATYESGFVIDKFPISRPNLTFSTLTVSNMSPEDSSIYLCSGRPGTANEKLFFGSGTQLSVL.

This clone was detected only a few times. The CDR3 bases are TGTGCCAGCAGTGAAGACAGGGTCTCCTACAATGAGCAGTTCTTC. Amino acids: CASSEDRVSYNEQFF. The J gene is TRBJ2-1, the V gene TRBV2; perhaps TRBD1 as D (6 bases). In germline, CDR1 is SNHLY, CDR2 FYNNEI. The CDR3 runs 15 residues. V was trimmed by 1 base and J by 0 bases, leaving 7 bases between them.

The rearrangement joins TRBV28 to TRBJ2-7; weak D call: TRBD1 (5 bases). The CDR3 contains 12 residues. V lost 10 bases and J 2 bases, leaving 12 bases between the germline ends. CDR1 and CDR2 (germline): MDHEN, SYDVKM. The CDR3: CATQGSAYEQYF. The CDR3 DNA follows: TGTGCCACCCAGGGATCCGCCTACGAGCAGTACTTC.

The genes are TRBV28 and TRBJ1-2, with D maybe TRBD1 (6 bases). Germline assignment: CDR1 MDHEN and CDR2 SYDVKM. The CDR3 length is 12 residues. The ends were cut back, 5 bases at V and 8 bases at J, with 12 bases in the middle. The CDR3 region has the DNA TGTGCCAGCAGTCTACAGGGTGGGGGCTACACCTTC. Protein: CASSLQGGGYTF.

The rearrangement links TRBV19 to TRBJ2-7, with TRBD2 matching over 11 bases. J lost 0 bases, V lost 10 bases, and 11 bases had no gene match. CDR1 is LNHDA and CDR2 is SQIVND in the germline V gene (reference sequence). The CDR3 length is 16 residues. CDR3 DNA sequence: TGTGCCACTAGCGGGGGGTCTACACACAGCTCCTACGAGCAGTACTTC. This sequence encodes CATSGGSTHSSYEQYF.

This clone was recorded many times. This chain joins TRBV30 and TRBJ2-1; D uncertain. Per germline, CDR1 GTSNPN and CDR2 SVGIG (reference sequence). The V end lost 1 base, the J end lost 5 bases, and 3 bases lay between the germline ends. The CDR3 contains 11 residues. This CDR3 reads CAWSANNEQFF. In DNA form, the CDR3 reads TGTGCCTGGAGTGCCAACAATGAGCAGTTCTTC. The variable domain in full, with the rest retrieved from reference TRBV30 and TRBJ2-1, is SQTIHQWPATLVQPVGSPLSLECTVEGTSNPNLYWYRQAAGRGLQLLFYSVGIGQISSEVPQNLSASRPQDRQFILSSKKLLLSDSGFYLCAWSANNEQFFGPGTRLTVL.

The V gene is TRBV7-9, the J gene TRBJ1-1; D is undetermined. There are 13 residues in the CDR3. Germline lookup yields CDR1 SEHNR and CDR2 FQNEAQ (reference sequence). V was trimmed by 3 bases and J by 2 bases, leaving 7 bases between them. This chain's CDR3 is CASSFVLNTEAFF. The CDR3 nucleotides are TGTGCCAGCAGCTTTGTGTTAAACACTGAAGCTTTCTTT.

The chain links TRBV9 to TRBJ2-1; TRBD2 aligns across 9 bases. Germline V gives CDR1 SGDLS, CDR2 YYNGEE. This CDR3 is 15 amino acids long. V lost 2 bases to trimming and J lost 2 bases; unmatched junction nucleotides: 2. The CDR3 DNA reads TGTGCCAGCAGCGTGGGCGGGGGGGCCTACAATGAGCAGTTCTTC. Translation gives CASSVGGGAYNEQFF. Drawing the rest from reference TRBV9 and TRBJ2-1, the complete variable domain is DSGVTQTPKHLITATGQRVTLRCSPRSGDLSVYWYQQSLDQGLQFLIQYYNGEERAKGNILERFSAQQFPDLHSELNLSSLELGDSALYFCASSVGGGAYNEQFFGPGTRLTVL.